Shown below are 10 T cell receptor beta chains from a single sample sequenced in a study of blood T cell repertoires in COVID-19. The data were produced by immunoSEQ multiplex PCR, yet TCRdb's version contains in-frame clones alone and is incomplete. Here the sample spans some 300,000 clones, around 90% being singletons. The sample comprised PBMCs or T cells enriched from blood (not recorded which). These TCRs come from a woman under 30 with acute COVID-19.

V and J are TRBV11-2 and TRBJ2-1, with TRBD2 matching over 9 bases. This CDR3 is built from 15 residues. Losses at the gene ends were 6 bases for V and 8 bases for J; bases not matched to a gene: 11. Germline values: CDR1 SGHAT, CDR2 FQNNGV. The CDR3 coding sequence is TGTGCCAGCAGGACCGGGACTAGCTATTCGGATGAGCAGTTCTTC. Amino acids: CASRTGTSYSDEQFF.

V is TRBV11-2 and J is TRBJ1-2; no clear D. In germline, CDR1 is SGHAT, CDR2 FQNNGV. Deletions cut 6 bases from V and 1 base from J, with 9 bases between. This CDR3 region has 13 residues. As DNA, the CDR3 is TGTGCCAGCAGTGAAAATAGTAACTATGGCTACACCTTC. Its protein product is CASSENSNYGYTF.

This chain uses TRBV5-1 with TRBJ1-2; 7 positions agree with TRBD1. Germline V gene sequence: CDR1 SGHRS, CDR2 YFSETQ. The J segment lost 4 bases and the V segment lost 4 bases, leaving 7 bases of the junction unmatched. This CDR3 spans 14 amino acids. CDR3 DNA: TGCGCCAGCAGCCCGGGACAGCCAGCCTATGGCTACACCTTC. It yields the protein CASSPGQPAYGYTF.

J is TRBJ1-1 and V is TRBV6-5; 9 bases line up with TRBD1. Unmatched junction bases numbered 7, after V lost 6 bases and J lost 5 bases. CDR3 size: 14 residues. Germline V gene sequence: CDR1 MNHEY, CDR2 SVGAGI. Here the CDR3 reads CASRYGQGRTEAFF. The CDR3 DNA reads as TGTGCCAGCAGATATGGACAGGGGAGAACTGAAGCTTTCTTT.

The rearrangement uses TRBV20-1 and TRBJ1-5, with D uncertain. V lost 6 bases and J 6 bases, leaving 3 bases between the germline ends. Germline loops: CDR1 DFQATT, CDR2 SNEGSKA (reference sequence). The length of the CDR3 is 9 residues. CDR3 in amino acids: CSAGQPQHF. In DNA form, the CDR3 reads TGCAGTGCCGGTCAGCCCCAGCATTTT.

V and J are TRBV6-5 and TRBJ2-7, with TRBD2 matching over 11 bases. Germline loops: CDR1 MNHEY, CDR2 SVGAGI. CDR3 length: 15 residues. With V trimmed by 4 bases and J by 3 bases, 5 bases remained unmatched. This chain's CDR3 is CASSFGLAGLYEQYF. Here the CDR3 DNA reads TGTGCCAGCAGTTTTGGACTAGCGGGCCTCTACGAGCAGTACTTC.

This rearrangement joins TRBV28 to TRBJ1-3; 9 nucleotides agree with TRBD1. V trimming: 5 bases; J trimming: 4 bases; junction bases outside the gene matches: 9. The CDR3 is made up of 16 amino acids. CDR1 and CDR2 (germline): MDHEN, SYDVKM. The CDR3 is CASSTMGTGYGNTIYF. CDR3 in DNA: TGTGCCAGCAGTACGATGGGGACAGGGTACGGAAACACCATATATTTT. The full variable domain, in which reference TRBV28 and TRBJ1-3 provide the parts outside the CDR3, is DVKVTQSSRYLVKRTGEKVFLECVQDMDHENMFWYRQDPGLGLRLIYFSYDVKMKEKGDIPEGYSVSREKKERFSLILESASTNQTSMYLCASSTMGTGYGNTIYFGEGSWLTVV.

In its sample, this clone was seen once. The chain recombines TRBV6-4 with TRBJ2-1, with TRBD2 matching over 7 bases. Looked up from germline, CDR1 is MRHNA and CDR2 is SNTAGT. This CDR3 comprises 13 residues. The junction had 4 bases not matched to a gene; V was cut back by 3 bases and J by 8 bases. Here the CDR3 reads CASSEEAGHEQFF. The DNA for the CDR3 is TGTGCCAGCAGTGAGGAAGCGGGACATGAGCAGTTCTTC.

The chain joins TRBV5-4 to TRBJ2-5; TRBD2 agrees at 12 bases. The CDR3 sequence is 17 residues long. CDR1 is SGHNT, CDR2 YYREEE, per germline (reference sequence). With V trimmed by 0 bases and J by 2 bases, 5 bases remained unmatched. CDR3 coding DNA: TGTGCCAGCAGCTTGGGACTAGCGGGGGCCCTACAAGAGACCCAGTACTTC. Translation: CASSLGLAGALQETQYF.

The chain combines TRBV29-1 with TRBJ2-1; TRBD2 matches 8 bases. Germline V gene lookup returns CDR1 SQVTM and CDR2 ANQGSEA. J was trimmed by 2 bases and V by 4 bases; bases with no gene match: 4. The CDR3 runs 14 residues. The CDR3 is CSVATSEPYNEQFF. Here the CDR3 DNA reads TGCAGCGTTGCGACTAGCGAGCCCTACAATGAGCAGTTCTTC.